Shown below are 19 T cell receptor beta chains from a single sample sequenced in a study of cytomegalovirus exposure and HLA in healthy donors. This table comes from immunoSEQ multiplex PCR, and its TCRdb copy is limited to in-frame clones, with some not included. This sample has 150,000 to 200,000 clones, with 85% found just once. Sequenced sample: PBMCs. These receptors all come from a man under 40 in good health and CMV-seropositive.

The V call is TRBV5-1, the J call TRBJ2-5; no definite D call. CDR1 and CDR2 (germline): SGHRS, YFSETQ. This CDR3 is built from 13 residues. Trimming left V 3 bases short and J 1 base short, with 7 bases between. DNA for the CDR3: TGCGCCAGCAGCTCGTCCCCCCAAGAGACCCAGTACTTC. This translates into CASSSSPQETQYF.

V and J are TRBV6-6 and TRBJ2-7; D is possibly TRBD1 (5 bases). CDR3 length: 15 residues. V lost 4 bases to trimming and J lost 6 bases, with 19 bases between them. CDR1 and CDR2 (germline): MNHNY, SVGAGI (reference sequence). The CDR3: CASSSQNRIPGEQYF. CDR3 coding DNA: TGTGCCAGCAGTTCCCAGAACAGGATTCCGGGCGAGCAGTACTTC.

This clone was seen a few times. The chain joins TRBV11-2 to TRBJ1-3; D is undetermined. Trimming pared 6 bases from V and 0 bases from J, leaving 9 bases between. This CDR3 has 14 amino acids. Germline CDR1 SGHAT, CDR2 FQNNGV. The CDR3, as DNA: TGTGCCAGCAGGTCCCAAATCTCTGGAAACACCATATATTTT. Protein: CASRSQISGNTIYF.

This sequence joins TRBV6-1 and TRBJ2-3; 7 positions match TRBD2. The ends lost 5 bases at V and 2 bases at J; junction bases unmatched: 7. Germline CDR1 reads MNHNS; CDR2 reads SASEGT. There are 15 residues in the CDR3. The CDR3 sequence: CASSPWGGFTDTQYF. CDR3 DNA: TGTGCCAGCAGTCCCTGGGGGGGGTTCACAGATACGCAGTATTTT.

This chain connects TRBV25-1 to TRBJ1-1; 10 bases fit TRBD1. The germline V gene has CDR1 MGHDK and CDR2 SYGVNS. The CDR3 extends over 16 amino acids. The V segment lost 3 bases and the J segment 1 base; nucleotides outside the gene matches: 5. CDR3 in amino acids: CASSDSGTGANTEAFF. In DNA, the CDR3 is TGTGCCAGCAGTGACTCTGGGACAGGGGCGAACACTGAAGCTTTCTTT.

V usage is TRBV25-1 and J usage is TRBJ2-3, with D maybe TRBD2 (5 bases). CDR3 length equals 12 residues. CDR1 is MGHDK, CDR2 SYGVNS, per germline. With 4 bases removed from V and 6 bases from J, the gap between germline ends came to 8 bases. The CDR3 spells CASSGGADTQYF. The CDR3 DNA reads TGTGCCAGCAGTGGGGGAGCGGATACGCAGTATTTT.

This chain links TRBV30 with TRBJ2-2; D gene ambiguous. This CDR3 comprises 13 residues. Germline loops: CDR1 GTSNPN, CDR2 SVGIG (reference sequence). V was pared by 8 bases and J by 6 bases, with 16 bases between. The CDR3 sequence: CALNPGYAGELFF. The CDR3 DNA follows: TGTGCCCTCAACCCCGGGTATGCCGGGGAGCTGTTTTTT.

The chain combines TRBV6-6 with TRBJ1-3, with D possibly TRBD1 on 6 matching bases. Germline CDR1 reads MNHNY; CDR2 reads SVGAGI (reference sequence). The V end was cut by 0 bases, the J end by 1 base, with 7 bases between. This CDR3 is 15 amino acids long. CDR3 in amino acids: CASSYSGTSGNTIYF. The CDR3 region has the DNA TGTGCCAGCAGTTACTCCGGGACATCTGGAAACACCATATATTTT.

This chain links TRBV4-3 with TRBJ2-7; the match to TRBD1 covers 8 bases. Germline V gives CDR1 LGHNA, CDR2 YSLEER. This CDR3 has 17 residues. V shed 0 bases, J shed 3 bases, and the junction held 10 bases outside the gene matches. As DNA, the CDR3 is TGCGCCAGCAGCCAAGATGGAGGGACAGGTCGGAACTACGAGCAGTACTTC. Its protein is CASSQDGGTGRNYEQYF.

The rearrangement uses TRBV7-2 and TRBJ2-7, with 7 nucleotides matching TRBD1. The CDR3 loop spans 14 amino acids. The V gene end was trimmed by 5 bases and the J gene end by 0 bases; junction bases not matched to a gene: 4. Germline-derived CDR1 and CDR2 are SGHTA and FQGNSA. The CDR3: CASSADRVSYEQYF. CDR3 nucleotides: TGTGCCAGCAGCGCCGACAGGGTCTCCTACGAGCAGTACTTC.

This rearrangement joins TRBV14 to TRBJ1-2; 7 bases agree with TRBD1. With V trimmed by 1 base and J by 5 bases, 1 base remained unmatched. The CDR3 is made up of 13 amino acids. Looked up from germline, CDR1 is SGHDN and CDR2 is FVKESK. CDR3 in DNA: TGTGCCAGCAGCCAAGTGGGACAGTATGGCTACACCTTC. Its translation is CASSQVGQYGYTF.

The chain links TRBV13 to TRBJ2-7, with 7 bases identical to TRBD2. CDR1 and CDR2 from the germline V gene are PRHDT and FYEKMQ (reference sequence). The CDR3 spans 15 residues. After removal of 5 bases from V and 7 bases from J, the junction contained 14 bases not matched to a gene. CDR3 in DNA: TGTGCCAGCAGCCCCCCCAATGCTAAGGGAGGGGAGCAGTACTTC. Amino acids: CASSPPNAKGGEQYF.

A note on this clone: One end of the junction varies from germline; a read error may be responsible. V and J are TRBV7-7 and TRBJ2-3; tentative D call: TRBD2 (6 bases). Germline CDR1 reads SSHAT; CDR2 reads FNYEAQ (reference sequence). CDR3 length: 13 amino acids. CDR3 amino acids: CASSRDLGDTQYF. Written as DNA, the CDR3 is TGTGCTAGCAGCAGGGACTTGGGAGATACGCAGTATTTT.

J is TRBJ1-2 and V is TRBV6-1, with a possible D match to TRBD1 (6 bases). The CDR3 is made up of 13 amino acids. V lost 3 bases and J 5 bases, leaving 10 bases between the germline ends. Germline-derived CDR1 and CDR2 are MNHNS and SASEGT. CDR3: CASSDRGGYGYTF. The CDR3 nucleotides read TGTGCCAGCAGTGACAGGGGAGGGTATGGCTACACCTTC.

The chain links TRBV7-9 to TRBJ2-2; D gene ambiguous. V was trimmed by 4 bases and J by 1 base, leaving 7 bases between them. This CDR3 is built from 14 residues. Germline lookup yields CDR1 SEHNR and CDR2 FQNEAQ (reference sequence). The chain's CDR3 is CASSSEVNTGELFF. In DNA form, the CDR3 reads TGTGCCAGCAGCTCCGAGGTGAACACCGGGGAGCTGTTTTTT.

This clone was found once. V usage is TRBV5-4 and J usage is TRBJ2-2; 9 nucleotides line up with TRBD2. V shed 5 bases, J shed 1 base, and the junction held 3 bases outside the gene matches. The CDR3 runs 15 residues. The germline gives CDR1 SGHNT, CDR2 YYREEE (reference sequence). CDR3 bases: TGTGCCAGCAGTCGGACTAGCGAGAACACCGGGGAGCTGTTTTTT. Its protein product is CASSRTSENTGELFF.

The chain combines TRBV5-1 with TRBJ2-1; 8 bases are shared with TRBD1. The CDR3 length is 16 residues. Germline values: CDR1 SGHRS, CDR2 YFSETQ. Germline trimming cut 4 bases from V and 9 bases from J; bases unmatched to any gene: 15. This chain's CDR3 is CASSNSQGVLKGEQFF. CDR3 nucleotides: TGCGCCAGCAGCAACTCACAGGGGGTGCTTAAAGGTGAGCAGTTCTTC.

The chain uses TRBV7-9 and TRBJ2-3; the match to TRBD2 covers 11 bases. With V trimmed by 6 bases and J by 2 bases, 4 bases remained unmatched. The CDR3 sequence is 15 residues long. Per germline, CDR1 SEHNR and CDR2 FQNEAQ (reference sequence). CDR3 in DNA: TGTGCCAGCAGACCTAGCGGGGGGTACACAGATACGCAGTATTTT. Encoded protein: CASRPSGGYTDTQYF.

This chain connects TRBV7-2 to TRBJ1-2; 11 bases align to TRBD1. V dropped 5 bases and J dropped 1; count of bases not matched to a gene: 9. The length of the CDR3 is 17 residues. CDR1 is SGHTA and CDR2 is FQGNSA in the germline V gene. CDR3 region: CASSDRTGGASNYGYTF. Written as DNA, the CDR3 is TGTGCCAGCAGCGATCGGACAGGGGGCGCAAGTAACTATGGCTACACCTTC.